The rows below give T cell receptor beta chains drawn from one sample of a study of spatial heterogeneity in lung cancer. MiXCR, applied by TCRdb to the 5' RACE reads, yields one record per CDR3 protein. The sample includes 60,000 to 90,000 distinct CDR3 sequences, 13% seen only once; the top ten take roughly 6.7%. Sequencing was performed on PBMCs, taken at surgery. The receptors were gathered from a male donor with early-stage non-small cell lung cancer. CDR3s include the opening cysteine and the closing phenylalanine or tryptophan. Fields, in order: J gene, clone size, D gene, V gene, CDR3 protein, CDR3 DNA. The D gene is left open where the match is weak. The listing skips clone size in some rows; elsewhere it reads once, few, many or a size class.

j_call: TRBJ2-1; clone_size: many; d_call: TRBD2; v_call: TRBV7-2; cdr3_aa: CASSSGLAGAYNEQFF; cdr3_nt: TGTGCCAGCAGCTCCGGACTAGCGGGAGCCTACAATGAGCAGTTCTTC
j_call: TRBJ2-1; clone_size: few; d_call: TRBD1; v_call: TRBV12-3/TRBV12-4; cdr3_aa: CASSQRDRSYNEQFF; cdr3_nt: TGTGCCAGCAGTCAACGGGACAGATCCTACAATGAGCAGTTCTTC
j_call: TRBJ1-6; clone_size: -; d_call: -; v_call: TRBV27; cdr3_aa: CASSRDTSAYNSPLHF; cdr3_nt: TGTGCCAGCAGCCGGGACACCTCAGCCTATAATTCACCCCTCCACTTT
j_call: TRBJ2-7; clone_size: few; d_call: -; v_call: TRBV6-2/TRBV6-3; cdr3_aa: CASKRPGTHEQYF; cdr3_nt: TGTGCCAGCAAAAGACCTGGGACGCACGAGCAGTACTTC
j_call: TRBJ2-5; clone_size: -; d_call: -; v_call: TRBV20-1; cdr3_aa: CSAVRQAEETQYF; cdr3_nt: TGCAGTGCCGTTCGACAGGCTGAAGAGACCCAGTACTTC
j_call: TRBJ2-7; clone_size: -; d_call: TRBD2; v_call: TRBV20-1; cdr3_aa: CSARGAGASGILYEQYF; cdr3_nt: TGCAGTGCTAGGGGGGCCGGAGCTAGCGGGATCCTTTACGAGCAGTACTTC
j_call: TRBJ2-7; clone_size: few; d_call: -; v_call: TRBV5-1; cdr3_aa: CASSSGQLQEQYF; cdr3_nt: TGCGCCAGCAGCTCCGGACAACTCCAGGAGCAGTACTTC
j_call: TRBJ2-5; clone_size: many; d_call: -; v_call: TRBV10-3; cdr3_aa: CAISGAGSAETQYF; cdr3_nt: TGTGCCATCAGTGGAGCCGGGTCGGCAGAGACCCAGTACTTC
j_call: TRBJ2-5; clone_size: -; d_call: -; v_call: TRBV3-1; cdr3_aa: CASTLIGRGETQYF; cdr3_nt: TGTGCCAGCACCCTCATCGGGCGGGGAGAGACCCAGTACTTC
j_call: TRBJ1-1; clone_size: few; d_call: -; v_call: TRBV6-5; cdr3_aa: CASGWMANTEAFF; cdr3_nt: TGTGCCAGCGGCTGGATGGCGAACACTGAAGCTTTCTTT
j_call: TRBJ2-3; clone_size: few; d_call: -; v_call: TRBV12-3/TRBV12-4; cdr3_aa: CASSPPARGTTQYF; cdr3_nt: TGTGCCAGCAGTCCCCCTGCTAGGGGGACCACGCAGTATTTT
j_call: TRBJ2-1; clone_size: many; d_call: TRBD2; v_call: TRBV27; cdr3_aa: CASSAGTSGINEQFF; cdr3_nt: TGTGCCAGCAGCGCAGGGACTAGCGGGATCAATGAGCAGTTCTTC
j_call: TRBJ2-7; clone_size: many; d_call: TRBD1; v_call: TRBV6-1; cdr3_aa: CASSPRSDRGEQYF; cdr3_nt: TGTGCCAGCAGTCCCCGAAGCGACAGGGGGGAGCAGTACTTC
j_call: TRBJ2-1; clone_size: many; d_call: TRBD2; v_call: TRBV5-6; cdr3_aa: CASSLSGRPNVEQFF; cdr3_nt: TGTGCCAGCAGCTTGAGCGGGAGGCCCAATGTTGAGCAGTTCTTC
j_call: TRBJ2-7; clone_size: few; d_call: TRBD1; v_call: TRBV5-6; cdr3_aa: CASSLVQGAGEQYF; cdr3_nt: TGTGCCAGCAGCTTGGTACAGGGGGCAGGCGAGCAGTACTTC
j_call: TRBJ2-5; clone_size: many; d_call: TRBD1; v_call: TRBV5-1; cdr3_aa: CASSPGTAPGETQYF; cdr3_nt: TGCGCCAGCAGCCCCGGGACAGCGCCTGGGGAGACCCAGTACTTC
j_call: TRBJ2-7; clone_size: many; d_call: TRBD1; v_call: TRBV4-1; cdr3_aa: CASSRGLTTYEQYF; cdr3_nt: TGCGCCAGCAGCAGGGGGCTGACGACCTACGAGCAGTACTTC
j_call: TRBJ1-1; clone_size: -; d_call: -; v_call: TRBV18; cdr3_aa: CASSIGGGAEAFF; cdr3_nt: TGTGCCAGCTCTATAGGGGGTGGTGCTGAAGCTTTCTTT
j_call: TRBJ1-4; clone_size: few; d_call: -; v_call: TRBV12-3/TRBV12-4; cdr3_aa: CASTLDWREKLFF; cdr3_nt: TGTGCCAGCACCCTTGACTGGAGGGAAAAACTGTTTTTT
j_call: TRBJ2-1; clone_size: many; d_call: -; v_call: TRBV4-1; cdr3_aa: CASSQESYNEQFF; cdr3_nt: TGCGCCAGCAGCCAAGAATCCTACAATGAGCAGTTCTTC
j_call: TRBJ1-2; clone_size: -; d_call: -; v_call: TRBV19; cdr3_aa: CASSPRDTLNYGYTF; cdr3_nt: TGTGCCAGTAGTCCACGGGACACCCTTAACTATGGCTACACCTTC
j_call: TRBJ2-5; clone_size: -; d_call: -; v_call: TRBV10-3; cdr3_aa: CAIRGGGMETQYF; cdr3_nt: TGTGCCATCAGGGGAGGAGGCATGGAGACCCAGTACTTC
j_call: TRBJ2-5; clone_size: few; d_call: -; v_call: TRBV4-1; cdr3_aa: CASSQGPGTETQYF; cdr3_nt: TGCGCCAGCAGCCAAGGGCCAGGGACTGAGACCCAGTACTTC
j_call: TRBJ2-6; clone_size: many; d_call: TRBD1; v_call: TRBV6-5; cdr3_aa: CASRNRGGSGANVLTF; cdr3_nt: TGTGCCAGCAGAAACAGGGGTGGCTCTGGGGCCAACGTCCTGACTTTC
j_call: TRBJ2-7; clone_size: many; d_call: -; v_call: TRBV4-1; cdr3_aa: CASSQDFSGVPREQYF; cdr3_nt: TGCGCCAGCAGCCAAGATTTTTCTGGGGTCCCACGGGAGCAGTACTTC
j_call: TRBJ2-5; clone_size: few; d_call: -; v_call: TRBV6-6; cdr3_aa: CASSYSNRGMQETQYF; cdr3_nt: TGTGCCAGCAGTTACTCGAATCGGGGTATGCAAGAGACCCAGTACTTC
j_call: TRBJ1-2; clone_size: -; d_call: -; v_call: TRBV30; cdr3_aa: CAYYRDYGYTF; cdr3_nt: TGTGCCTACTACAGGGACTATGGCTACACCTTC
j_call: TRBJ2-7; clone_size: many; d_call: TRBD2; v_call: TRBV27; cdr3_aa: CASTRAGSSYEQYF; cdr3_nt: TGTGCCAGCACTCGAGCGGGAAGCTCCTACGAGCAGTACTTC
j_call: TRBJ1-1; clone_size: many; d_call: -; v_call: TRBV10-3; cdr3_aa: CAISGRVGMGTEAFF; cdr3_nt: TGTGCCATCAGTGGCAGGGTAGGAATGGGAACTGAAGCTTTCTTT
j_call: TRBJ1-1; clone_size: -; d_call: -; v_call: TRBV12-3/TRBV12-4; cdr3_aa: CASSWHLGIGTLEAFF; cdr3_nt: TGTGCCAGCAGTTGGCATCTGGGGATTGGCACGTTGGAGGCTTTCTTT
j_call: TRBJ1-2; clone_size: -; d_call: -; v_call: TRBV27; cdr3_aa: CASYDARHGYTF; cdr3_nt: TGTGCCAGCTATGACGCCCGTCATGGCTACACCTTC
j_call: TRBJ1-1; clone_size: many; d_call: TRBD1; v_call: TRBV6-2/TRBV6-3; cdr3_aa: CASRGQGRTEAFF; cdr3_nt: TGTGCCAGCAGGGGACAGGGTCGGACTGAAGCTTTCTTT
j_call: TRBJ2-1; clone_size: many; d_call: TRBD2; v_call: TRBV27; cdr3_aa: CASSLSSGRTLYNEQFF; cdr3_nt: TGTGCCAGCAGTTTATCTAGCGGGAGGACCCTATACAATGAGCAGTTCTTC
j_call: TRBJ1-1; clone_size: few; d_call: TRBD1; v_call: TRBV15; cdr3_aa: CATSVRTGSVPLNTEAFF; cdr3_nt: TGTGCCACCAGCGTCCGGACAGGGTCCGTACCTTTGAACACTGAAGCTTTCTTT
j_call: TRBJ2-7; clone_size: many; d_call: TRBD1; v_call: TRBV28; cdr3_aa: CASSTPGTGSYEQYF; cdr3_nt: TGTGCCAGCAGCACCCCCGGGACAGGCTCCTACGAGCAGTACTTC
j_call: TRBJ2-3; clone_size: few; d_call: TRBD2; v_call: TRBV7-7; cdr3_aa: CASSLSGGDTQYF; cdr3_nt: TGTGCTAGCAGCTTATCGGGAGGAGATACGCAGTATTTT
j_call: TRBJ2-3; clone_size: many; d_call: -; v_call: TRBV5-6; cdr3_aa: CASSFSSGTDTQYF; cdr3_nt: TGTGCCAGCAGCTTTAGTAGTGGCACAGATACGCAGTATTTT
j_call: TRBJ1-6; clone_size: -; d_call: -; v_call: TRBV2; cdr3_aa: CASSESNSPLHF; cdr3_nt: TGTGCCAGCAGTGAATCAAATTCACCCCTCCACTTT
j_call: TRBJ1-2; clone_size: few; d_call: -; v_call: TRBV12-3/TRBV12-4; cdr3_aa: CASSPGTSGYTF; cdr3_nt: TGTGCCAGCAGCCCTGGGACATCTGGCTACACCTTC
j_call: TRBJ2-1; clone_size: -; d_call: -; v_call: TRBV2; cdr3_aa: CASSRTRVASYNEQFF; cdr3_nt: TGTGCCAGCAGTCGAACTAGGGTGGCCTCCTACAATGAGCAGTTCTTC
j_call: TRBJ2-3; clone_size: once; d_call: TRBD2; v_call: TRBV24-1; cdr3_aa: CATSDPRAGGTDTQYF; cdr3_nt: TGTGCCACCAGTGACCCAAGAGCGGGAGGGACAGATACGCAGTATTTT
j_call: TRBJ2-7; clone_size: few; d_call: TRBD1; v_call: TRBV2; cdr3_aa: CASMDRGRYEQYF; cdr3_nt: TGTGCCAGCATGGACAGGGGGCGATACGAGCAGTACTTC
j_call: TRBJ2-1; clone_size: many; d_call: TRBD1; v_call: TRBV6-5; cdr3_aa: CASSPSTGEEDNEQFF; cdr3_nt: TGTGCCAGCAGTCCCTCGACAGGGGAGGAGGACAATGAGCAGTTCTTC
j_call: TRBJ2-5; clone_size: many; d_call: TRBD1; v_call: TRBV3-1; cdr3_aa: CASSQWQGAGSQETQYF; cdr3_nt: TGTGCCAGCAGCCAATGGCAGGGGGCTGGGAGCCAAGAGACCCAGTACTTC
j_call: TRBJ2-7; clone_size: many; d_call: -; v_call: TRBV7-9; cdr3_aa: CASSLDLGSSYEQYF; cdr3_nt: TGTGCCAGCAGCTTGGACCTGGGGAGCTCCTACGAGCAGTACTTC
j_call: TRBJ1-6; clone_size: few; d_call: -; v_call: TRBV25-1; cdr3_aa: CASRDQLRMGPLHF; cdr3_nt: TGTGCCAGCAGGGATCAGCTTAGAATGGGGCCCCTCCACTTT
j_call: TRBJ1-4; clone_size: -; d_call: -; v_call: TRBV7-2; cdr3_aa: CASSLNEGEKLFF; cdr3_nt: TGTGCCAGCAGCTTAAACGAAGGGGAAAAACTGTTTTTT
j_call: TRBJ1-3; clone_size: few; d_call: -; v_call: TRBV12-3/TRBV12-4; cdr3_aa: CASHPGTSSGNTIYF; cdr3_nt: TGTGCCAGCCACCCCGGGACCAGCTCTGGAAACACCATATATTTT
j_call: TRBJ1-1; clone_size: -; d_call: -; v_call: TRBV4-3; cdr3_aa: CASSQRWRGNTEAFF; cdr3_nt: TGCGCCAGCAGCCAAAGGTGGCGGGGGAACACTGAAGCTTTCTTT
j_call: TRBJ2-5; clone_size: -; d_call: TRBD2; v_call: TRBV5-1; cdr3_aa: CASTVGPSGRGETQYF; cdr3_nt: TGCGCCAGCACCGTGGGGCCTAGCGGGAGAGGAGAGACCCAGTACTTC
j_call: TRBJ2-6; clone_size: -; d_call: TRBD2; v_call: TRBV3-1; cdr3_aa: CASSQGGSGANVLTF; cdr3_nt: TGTGCCAGCAGCCAGGGAGGGTCCGGGGCCAACGTCCTGACTTTC
j_call: TRBJ1-1; clone_size: many; d_call: -; v_call: TRBV7-8; cdr3_aa: CASSLAEGWAFF; cdr3_nt: TGTGCCAGCAGCTTAGCTGAGGGGTGGGCTTTCTTT
j_call: TRBJ2-6; clone_size: once; d_call: TRBD1; v_call: TRBV5-1; cdr3_aa: CASSSYRGPQPSGANVLTF; cdr3_nt: TGCGCCAGCAGCTCCTACAGGGGGCCCCAACCCTCTGGGGCCAACGTCCTGACTTTC
j_call: TRBJ1-5; clone_size: -; d_call: -; v_call: TRBV19; cdr3_aa: CASKFGDQPQHF; cdr3_nt: TGTGCCAGTAAGTTCGGTGACCAGCCCCAGCATTTT
j_call: TRBJ1-6; clone_size: few; d_call: TRBD1; v_call: TRBV20-1; cdr3_aa: CSAATGTGGPSPLHF; cdr3_nt: TGCAGTGCAGCTACCGGGACAGGGGGTCCTTCACCCCTCCACTTT
j_call: TRBJ1-1; clone_size: many; d_call: -; v_call: TRBV10-3; cdr3_aa: CAIRNQQNTEAFF; cdr3_nt: TGTGCCATCAGGAATCAGCAGAACACTGAAGCTTTCTTT
j_call: TRBJ1-5; clone_size: few; d_call: -; v_call: TRBV6-1; cdr3_aa: CASSARDGGNQPQHF; cdr3_nt: TGTGCCAGCAGTGCACGGGACGGCGGAAATCAGCCCCAGCATTTT
j_call: TRBJ2-7; clone_size: many; d_call: -; v_call: TRBV6-5; cdr3_aa: CASSYTGSYEQYF; cdr3_nt: TGTGCCAGCAGTTATACAGGGTCCTACGAGCAGTACTTC
j_call: TRBJ2-5; clone_size: many; d_call: -; v_call: TRBV11-2; cdr3_aa: CASSLGRALFQETQYF; cdr3_nt: TGTGCCAGCAGCTTGGGACGGGCCCTATTCCAAGAGACCCAGTACTTC
j_call: TRBJ2-2; clone_size: -; d_call: -; v_call: TRBV20-1; cdr3_aa: CSAGGPGPRNTGELFF; cdr3_nt: TGCAGTGCTGGGGGACCCGGTCCACGAAACACCGGGGAGCTGTTTTTT